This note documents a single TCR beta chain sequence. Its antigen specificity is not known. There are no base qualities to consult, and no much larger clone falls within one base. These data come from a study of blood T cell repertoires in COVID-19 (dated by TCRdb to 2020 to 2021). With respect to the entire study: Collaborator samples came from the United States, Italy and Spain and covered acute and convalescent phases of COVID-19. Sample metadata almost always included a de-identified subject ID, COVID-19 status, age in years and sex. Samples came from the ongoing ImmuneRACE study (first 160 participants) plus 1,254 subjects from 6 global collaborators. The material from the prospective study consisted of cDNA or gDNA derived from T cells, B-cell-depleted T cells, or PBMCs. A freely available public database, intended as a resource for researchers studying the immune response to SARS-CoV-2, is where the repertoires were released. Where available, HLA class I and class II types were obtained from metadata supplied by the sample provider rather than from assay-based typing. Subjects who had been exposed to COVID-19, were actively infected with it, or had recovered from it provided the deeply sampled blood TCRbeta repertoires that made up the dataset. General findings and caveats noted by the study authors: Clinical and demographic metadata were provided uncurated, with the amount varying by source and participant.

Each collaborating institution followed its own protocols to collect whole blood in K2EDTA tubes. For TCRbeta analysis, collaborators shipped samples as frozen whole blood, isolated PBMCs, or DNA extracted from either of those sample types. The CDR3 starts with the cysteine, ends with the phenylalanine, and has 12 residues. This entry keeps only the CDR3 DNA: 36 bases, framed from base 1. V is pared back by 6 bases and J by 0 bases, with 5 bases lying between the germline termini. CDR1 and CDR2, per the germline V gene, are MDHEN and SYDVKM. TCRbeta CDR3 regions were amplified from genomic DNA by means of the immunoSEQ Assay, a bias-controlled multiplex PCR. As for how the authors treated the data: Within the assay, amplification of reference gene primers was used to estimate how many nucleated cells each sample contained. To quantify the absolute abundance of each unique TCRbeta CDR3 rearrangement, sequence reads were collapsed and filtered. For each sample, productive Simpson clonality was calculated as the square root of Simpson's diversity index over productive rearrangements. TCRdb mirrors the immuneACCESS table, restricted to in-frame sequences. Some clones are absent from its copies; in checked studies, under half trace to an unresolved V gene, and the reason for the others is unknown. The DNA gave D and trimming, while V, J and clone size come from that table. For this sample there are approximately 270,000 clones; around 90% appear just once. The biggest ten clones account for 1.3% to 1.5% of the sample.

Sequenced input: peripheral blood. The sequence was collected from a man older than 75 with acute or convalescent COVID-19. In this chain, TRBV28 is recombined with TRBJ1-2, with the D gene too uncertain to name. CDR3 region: CASRTPNYGYTF. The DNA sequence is TGTGCCAGCAGGACACCTAACTATGGCTACACCTTC.